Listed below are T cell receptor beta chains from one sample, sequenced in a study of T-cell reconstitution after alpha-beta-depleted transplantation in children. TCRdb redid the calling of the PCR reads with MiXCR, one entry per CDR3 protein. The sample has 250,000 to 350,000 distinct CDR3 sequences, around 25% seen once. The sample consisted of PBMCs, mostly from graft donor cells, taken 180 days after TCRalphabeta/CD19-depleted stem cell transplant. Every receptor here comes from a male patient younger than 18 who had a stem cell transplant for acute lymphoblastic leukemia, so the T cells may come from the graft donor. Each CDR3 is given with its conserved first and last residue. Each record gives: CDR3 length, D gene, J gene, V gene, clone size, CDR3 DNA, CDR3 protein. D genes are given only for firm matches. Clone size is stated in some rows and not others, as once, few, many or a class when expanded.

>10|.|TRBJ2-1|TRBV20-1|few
TGCAGTGCTACGCAGGGTGAGCAGTTCTTC
CSATQGEQFF
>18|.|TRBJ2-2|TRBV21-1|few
TGTGCCAGCAGCAAAGCGGCAATGGCGGGAGGTGGCACCGGGGAGCTGTTTTTT
CASSKAAMAGGGTGELFF
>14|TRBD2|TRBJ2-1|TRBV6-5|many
TGTGCCAGCAGTTTAGCGGGAGCTTACAATGAGCAGTTCTTC
CASSLAGAYNEQFF
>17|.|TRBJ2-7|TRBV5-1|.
TGCGCCAGCAACCTCGGGGACCGAAACTCACGGGACTACGAGCAGTACTTC
CASNLGDRNSRDYEQYF
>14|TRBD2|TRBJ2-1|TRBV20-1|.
TGCAGTGCCTCTCCCGGGACTAGTTACAATGAGCAGTTCTTC
CSASPGTSYNEQFF
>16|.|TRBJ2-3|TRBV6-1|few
TGTGCCAGCAATACCGGTGGGCTAGTCAGCTGGGATACGCAGTATTTT
CASNTGGLVSWDTQYF
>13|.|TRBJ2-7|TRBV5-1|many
TGCGCCAGCAGCTTGAGAGCGGACTACGAGCAGTACTTC
CASSLRADYEQYF
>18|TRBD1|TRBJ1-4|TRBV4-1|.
TGCGCCAGCAGCTCCTTGGGTCCCGGTCGGACAGGGAATGAAAAACTGTTTTTT
CASSSLGPGRTGNEKLFF
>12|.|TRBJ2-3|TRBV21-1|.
TGTGCCAGCAAGGGGAAGGGCGATACGCAGTATTTT
CASKGKGDTQYF
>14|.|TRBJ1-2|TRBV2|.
TGTGCCAGCAGTGAAAGGAGCAGAAACTATGGCTACACCTTC
CASSERSRNYGYTF